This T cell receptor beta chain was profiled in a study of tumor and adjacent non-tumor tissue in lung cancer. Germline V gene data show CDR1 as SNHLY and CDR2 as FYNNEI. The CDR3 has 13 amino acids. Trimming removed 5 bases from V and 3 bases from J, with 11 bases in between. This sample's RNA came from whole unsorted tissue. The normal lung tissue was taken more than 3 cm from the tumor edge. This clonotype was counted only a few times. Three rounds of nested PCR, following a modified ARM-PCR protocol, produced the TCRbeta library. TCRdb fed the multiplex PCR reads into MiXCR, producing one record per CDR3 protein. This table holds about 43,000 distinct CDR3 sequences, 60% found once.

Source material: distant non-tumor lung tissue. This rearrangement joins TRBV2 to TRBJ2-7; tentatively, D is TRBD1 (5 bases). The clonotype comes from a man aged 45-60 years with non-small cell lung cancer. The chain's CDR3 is CASSMARDYEQYF. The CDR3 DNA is TGTGCCAGCAGTATGGCCAGGGACTACGAGCAGTACTTC. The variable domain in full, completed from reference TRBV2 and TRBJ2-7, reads EPEVTQTPSHQVTQMGQEVILRCVPISNHLYFYWYRQILGQKVEFLVSFYNNEISEKSEIFDDQFSVERPDGSNFTLKIRSTKLEDSAMYFCASSMARDYEQYFGPGTRLTVT.